The entry that follows covers one TCR beta chain sequence. This record belongs to a study of radiation and T cells in renal cell carcinoma. Libraries were prepared by immunoSEQ multiplex PCR; TCRdb keeps only in-frame clonotypes and omits some of them. The sample lists approximately 110,000 clones; approximately 78% were seen once. Regarding time point: baseline pretreatment blood. As for treatment: 15 Gy SBRT to primary tumor, nephrectomy 4 weeks later. CDR1 and CDR2 (germline): MNHEY, SVGAGI. The CDR3 is 12 amino acids. Deletions cut 2 bases from V and 7 bases from J, with 3 bases between. The sample in question was blood, obtained from a patient whose treatment included radiotherapy and nephrectomy. V is TRBV6-5 and J is TRBJ1-6; D uncertain. This TCR was sampled from a woman aged 60-75 years with renal cell carcinoma. CDR3 bases: TGTGCCAGCAGTTACCGGAATTCACCCCTCCACTTT. Translating gives CASSYRNSPLHF.